Listed here is a single T cell receptor (beta chain). The data originate from a study of Ad26.COV2.S vaccination and SARS-CoV-2 variants. Turning to the study itself: Ad26.COV2.S arm of COV1001 included the donor.

Profiling relied on immunoSEQ multiplex PCR, and the TCRdb table lists in-frame clones only, not all of them. The sample lists 330,000 or so clones; around 90% were seen once. CDR1 is LNHDA, CDR2 SQIVND, per germline (reference sequence). There are 15 residues in the CDR3. The V and J ends lost 7 bases and 0 bases respectively, with 15 bases between them. Treatment of the sample: roughly 18 received Ad26.COV2.S at low or high dose, single or two shots; about 5 received placebo; per-sample allocation not given. Material that was analyzed had been drawn on day 63 after the first vaccine or placebo injection.

The sample consisted of peripheral blood, taken in a trial of Ad26.COV2.S vaccine versus placebo. The clonotype was recovered from a person aged 18-65 years who received the Ad26.COV2.S COVID-19 vaccine or a placebo. The genes are TRBV19 and TRBJ1-1, with D maybe TRBD1 (5 bases). The DNA for the CDR3 is TGTGCCAGTAATTATGCGGCAGGGCTGAACACTGAAGCTTTCTTT. Its protein product is CASNYAAGLNTEAFF. The full variable domain, completed using reference TRBV19 and TRBJ1-1, is DGGITQSPKYLFRKEGQNVTLSCEQNLNHDAMYWYRQDPGQGLRLIYYSQIVNDFQKGDIAEGYSVSREKKESFPLTVTSAQKNPTAFYLCASNYAAGLNTEAFFGQGTRLTVV.